A selection of T cell receptor beta chains follows, all from one sample in a study of blood T cell repertoires in COVID-19. Some clones are missing from TCRdb's copy, which holds only in-frame ones; the method was immunoSEQ multiplex PCR. The sample shows 30,000 to 35,000 clones, roughly 86% of them seen only once. Sequenced material: peripheral blood. These receptor sequences come from a man older than 75 with active or convalescent COVID-19. Both conserved end residues are trimmed from each CDR3.

TRBV5-5	TRBJ2-3	ASSFRDSTDTQY
TRBV5-1	TRBJ2-1	ASSFGDRDYNEQF
TRBV19	TRBJ1-1	ASSIDGVSVAF
TRBV28	TRBJ2-3	ASSSPGQFSTDTQY
TRBV6-5	TRBJ1-3	ASSSGTGTGNTIY
TRBV6-2/TRBV6-3	TRBJ1-1	ASSYSRESNTEAF
TRBV18	TRBJ2-3	ASSIQGLAGGSDTQY
TRBV19	TRBJ1-4	ATKAFGLNEKLF
TRBV13	TRBJ1-1	ASSFLLANTEAF
TRBV10-3	TRBJ1-3	AISAGAGNTIY
TRBV24-1	TRBJ1-1	ATREGMNTEAF
TRBV13	TRBJ1-5	ASSPGQGNQPQH
TRBV5-1	TRBJ2-7	ASSVQTSDPYEQY
TRBV9	TRBJ2-7	ASSVGVGGRYEQY
TRBV29-1	TRBJ2-2	SVKDRSNTGELF
TRBV19	TRBJ2-4	ASTPNRWENIQY
TRBV30	TRBJ2-3	AWLGQTSGRGTDTQY
TRBV7-9	TRBJ1-2	ASSPDSIYGYT
TRBV7-2	TRBJ1-2	ASSLGQNIGYT
TRBV30	TRBJ2-3	AWSRREADTQY
TRBV28	TRBJ2-7	ASSITTGTFSYEQY
TRBV19	TRBJ2-1	ASSIRLAVEQF
TRBV4-1	TRBJ2-1	ASSQDGLKRGNEQF
TRBV21-1	TRBJ1-5	ASSTRVVMNQPQH
TRBV11-3	TRBJ2-2	ASSLDHRLAGGTGELF
TRBV19	TRBJ2-1	ASSPRTSGSSYNEQF
TRBV10-1	TRBJ2-7	ASSSASSYEQY
TRBV21-1	TRBJ2-1	ASSKGLAGKVYNEQF
TRBV24-1	TRBJ2-7	ATSESGTGSYEQY
TRBV2	TRBJ1-5	ASSEGTGGNQPQH
TRBV9	TRBJ2-5	ASSVVGQSETQY
TRBV5-6	TRBJ2-2	ATQSLGPRNTGELF
TRBV6-4	TRBJ2-3	ASSAGLAVDTQY
TRBV7-6	TRBJ2-7	ASSPGQGAYEQY
TRBV27	TRBJ1-3	ASSFSQDSGNTIY
TRBV4-1	TRBJ2-7	ASSQVGALEQY
TRBV6-5	TRBJ2-1	ASSPPGPLYNEQF
TRBV7-9	TRBJ2-3	ASSLALSGLDTQY
TRBV11-2	TRBJ1-3	ASSFSGNTIY
TRBV9	TRBJ2-7	ASSVGDRDHEQY
TRBV10-3	TRBJ2-5	AIRWTSGSCETQY
TRBV7-2	TRBJ2-5	ASSLAAGETQY
TRBV19	TRBJ1-2	ASSFNREFDRGYT
TRBV28	TRBJ1-5	ASSSGVEGQPQH
TRBV11-3	TRBJ2-1	ASTKGASGSPGNEQF
TRBV29-1	TRBJ2-7	SVERAGADEQY
TRBV5-4	TRBJ2-1	ASSLGGGSYNEQF
TRBV24-1	TRBJ2-5	ATSTPDRGETQY
TRBV27	TRBJ2-1	ASTRLAGEGNEQF
TRBV7-8	TRBJ2-2	AHSGESVTGELF
TRBV5-8	TRBJ1-1	ASSLLMGDISSAF
TRBV5-1	TRBJ2-5	ASSLEDRGVETQY
TRBV28	TRBJ1-1	ASSLPLAAVNTEAF
TRBV5-1	TRBJ2-1	ASSSTGAGNEQF
TRBV6-5	TRBJ2-5	AGRGGRGETQY
TRBV7-9	TRBJ2-1	ASSLRGLSSVNEQF
TRBV28	TRBJ2-1	ASSRIGANEQF
TRBV7-3	TRBJ1-1	ASSREGSNTEAF
TRBV25-1	TRBJ2-6	ASSLGLPNVLT